Below, 20 T cell receptor beta chains from the same sample are listed, as sequenced in a study of T cell changes during pregnancy in multiple sclerosis. The repertoire was sequenced with immunoSEQ multiplex PCR; TCRdb's copy has only in-frame clones and lacks some. The sample has some 80,000 clones, about 90% seen once. The material sequenced was peripheral blood, taken in the first trimester of pregnancy. Receptors were obtained from a female donor in good health, enrolled as a control in a pregnancy study.

The chain combines TRBV6-5 with TRBJ2-7, with 8 bases fitting TRBD1. Germline assignment: CDR1 MNHEY and CDR2 SVGAGI. Trimming removed 0 bases from V and 2 bases from J; junction bases left unmatched: 6. This CDR3 has 16 residues. CDR3 protein: CASSYSQDRVTYEQYF. CDR3 sequence (DNA): TGTGCCAGCAGTTACTCTCAGGACAGGGTGACCTACGAGCAGTACTTC.

This chain links TRBV27 with TRBJ1-2; 7 bases are shared with TRBD1. The trim removed 6 bases at V and 3 bases at J, leaving 19 bases unmatched. Per the germline V gene, CDR1 is MNHEY and CDR2 is SMNVEV (reference sequence). The CDR3 is 18 amino acids. The DNA for the CDR3 is TGTGCCAGCAGGCCGGGACAGTTGGTGTACGGTGTGGACTATGGCTACACCTTC. Residues: CASRPGQLVYGVDYGYTF.

The chain is built from TRBV5-8 and TRBJ1-2, with 8 bases identical to TRBD1. Germline values: CDR1 SGHTS, CDR2 YDEGEE. The CDR3 covers 13 residues. J was trimmed by 6 bases and V by 4 bases; bases with no gene match: 5. Here the CDR3 DNA reads TGTGCCAGCAGCGTGACAGGGGAACATGGCTACACCTTC. Its protein product is CASSVTGEHGYTF.

This clone was seen only once. V and J are TRBV5-1 and TRBJ2-6, with 12 bases lining up with TRBD1. The CDR3 loop spans 17 amino acids. Germline V CDR1 and CDR2: SGHRS, YFSETQ. V shed 4 bases, J shed 4 bases, and the junction held 6 bases outside the gene matches. Written as DNA, the CDR3 is TGCGCCAGCAGCCCGGGACAGGGGGCGCCGGGGGCCAACGTCCTGACTTTC. Its translation: CASSPGQGAPGANVLTF.

The chain carries TRBV13 and TRBJ2-7; TRBD1 matches at 8 bases. Germline V lookup: CDR1 PRHDT, CDR2 FYEKMQ (reference sequence). The CDR3 loop spans 14 amino acids. V lost 5 bases, J lost 3 bases, and 6 bases stayed unmatched. This CDR3 is CASSHTDRVYEQYF. The CDR3 DNA is TGTGCCAGCAGCCACACGGACAGGGTCTACGAGCAGTACTTC.

The rearrangement links TRBV28 to TRBJ1-5; 9 nucleotides align to TRBD1. Germline V gene lookup returns CDR1 MDHEN and CDR2 SYDVKM. This CDR3 is built from 13 residues. Trimming took 9 bases from V and 7 from J; bases not matched to a gene: 7. The CDR3 region has the DNA TGTGCCAGTCTGCGGACAGGGGTGCAGCCCCAGCATTTT. Protein product: CASLRTGVQPQHF.

The genes are TRBV5-1 and TRBJ1-1; D unresolved. The germline V and J ends were trimmed by 0 bases and 2 bases, with 8 bases remaining between them. There are 14 residues in the CDR3. CDR1 and CDR2 (germline): SGHRS, YFSETQ. For the CDR3, the DNA is TGCGCCAGCAGCTTGGATCCGGGAAACACTGAAGCTTTCTTT. Protein sequence: CASSLDPGNTEAFF.

The V and J genes are TRBV9 and TRBJ1-2; 7 bases align to TRBD1. The CDR3 is 15 residues long. Trimming removed 4 bases from V and 2 bases from J; junction bases left unmatched: 8. From germline, CDR1 is SGDLS and CDR2 YYNGEE. The CDR3 spells CASSITNRGNYGYTF. The CDR3 nucleotides are TGTGCCAGCAGCATTACCAACAGGGGCAACTATGGCTACACCTTC. Full variable domain (rest looked up from reference TRBV9 and TRBJ1-2): DSGVTQTPKHLITATGQRVTLRCSPRSGDLSVYWYQQSLDQGLQFLIQYYNGEERAKGNILERFSAQQFPDLHSELNLSSLELGDSALYFCASSITNRGNYGYTFGSGTRLTVV.

The chain employs TRBV19 and TRBJ1-1, with 8 bases lining up with TRBD1. Germline assignment: CDR1 LNHDA and CDR2 SQIVND (reference sequence). The CDR3 runs to 14 residues. Losses at the gene ends were 6 bases for V and 3 bases for J; bases not matched to a gene: 6. The CDR3 here is CASRQGARDTEAFF. The CDR3 nucleotides read TGTGCCAGTAGGCAGGGGGCGCGGGACACTGAAGCTTTCTTT. Full variable domain (remainder filled in from reference TRBV19 and TRBJ1-1): DGGITQSPKYLFRKEGQNVTLSCEQNLNHDAMYWYRQDPGQGLRLIYYSQIVNDFQKGDIAEGYSVSREKKESFPLTVTSAQKNPTAFYLCASRQGARDTEAFFGQGTRLTVV.

The CDR3 reads CASSEAGGNQPQHF. CDR3 nucleotides: TGTGCCAGCAGTGAAGCAGGGGGAAATCAGCCCCAGCATTTT. The gene calls are TRBV6-1 and TRBJ1-5; D perhaps matches TRBD1 (6 bases). The CDR3 runs to 14 residues. Per germline, CDR1 MNHNS and CDR2 SASEGT. The ends were cut back, 0 bases at V and 4 bases at J, with 7 bases in the middle.

This chain uses TRBV11-3 with TRBJ2-5, with D possibly matching TRBD1 (6 bases). The ends were cut back, 5 bases at V and 2 bases at J, with 12 bases in the middle. Germline loops: CDR1 SGHNT, CDR2 YENEEA. The CDR3 sequence is 14 residues long. In nucleotides, the CDR3 is TGTGCCAGCAGCAAGGACAGTATACAAGAGACCCAGTACTTC. It yields the protein CASSKDSIQETQYF.

The chain couples TRBV5-1 to TRBJ2-5, with 11 bases fitting TRBD2. Germline CDR1 is SGHRS and CDR2 is YFSETQ. The J segment lost 1 base and the V segment lost 0 bases, leaving 5 bases of the junction unmatched. This CDR3 is built from 17 residues. The CDR3 nucleotides read TGCGCCAGCAGCTTGGGCCTAGCGGGAGGTTCCCAAGAGACCCAGTACTTC. Translating it yields CASSLGLAGGSQETQYF.

This clone has only one observation. The chain has TRBV14 and TRBJ1-2; no clear D. V lost 3 bases, J lost 4 bases, and 9 bases lay in between. From germline, CDR1 is SGHDN and CDR2 FVKESK. There are 13 residues in the CDR3. CDR3 sequence: CASSQSYSYGYTF. The CDR3 nucleotides read TGTGCCAGCAGCCAGTCATACAGCTATGGCTACACCTTC. The full variable domain, with the rest looked up from reference TRBV14 and TRBJ1-2, is EAGVTQFPSHSVIEKGQTVTLRCDPISGHDNLYWYRRVMGKEIKFLLHFVKESKQDESGMPNNRFLAERTGGTYSTLKVQPAELEDSGVYFCASSQSYSYGYTFGSGTRLTVV.

This chain uses TRBV5-1 with TRBJ1-1, with D maybe TRBD1 (5 bases). The CDR3 is 13 amino acids. Trimming cost V 2 bases and J 6 bases, with 11 bases left between them. Germline lookup yields CDR1 SGHRS and CDR2 YFSETQ. Here the CDR3 DNA reads TGCGCCAGCAGCTTAGACCAGGGTCCTGAAGCTTTCTTT. This codes for CASSLDQGPEAFF.

The chain carries TRBV2 and TRBJ2-3; D call uncertain. The length of the CDR3 is 16 residues. Germline lookup yields CDR1 SNHLY and CDR2 FYNNEI. Deletions cut 6 bases from V and 0 bases from J, with 16 bases between. The CDR3 DNA is TGTGCCAGCAGGGTCCCAGGATGGTATAGCACAGATACGCAGTATTTT. It is translated as CASRVPGWYSTDTQYF.

The gene calls are TRBV6-4 and TRBJ2-3; D might be TRBD2 (6 bases). Trimming took off 0 bases at V and 2 bases at J, with 9 bases between the two ends. Germline V lookup: CDR1 MRHNA, CDR2 SNTAGT. The CDR3 covers 15 residues. The CDR3 region is CASSDSGGPTDTQYF. CDR3 bases: TGTGCCAGCAGTGACTCGGGGGGACCCACAGATACGCAGTATTTT.

The chain recombines TRBV5-1 with TRBJ1-2, with 7 bases aligning to TRBD1. CDR1 and CDR2 (germline): SGHRS, YFSETQ. V shed 0 bases, J shed 8 bases, and the junction held 4 bases outside the gene matches. The CDR3 has 13 amino acids. The chain's CDR3 is CASSLAQGGGYTF. CDR3 DNA sequence: TGCGCCAGCAGCTTGGCGCAGGGGGGCGGCTACACCTTC.

The V and J genes are TRBV6-5 and TRBJ2-7, with 9 bases identical to TRBD1. The germline V gene encodes CDR1 MNHEY and CDR2 SVGAGI. The CDR3 extends over 16 amino acids. The V segment lost 4 bases and the J segment 3 bases; nucleotides outside the gene matches: 10. The CDR3 sequence is CASSSTDRGRVYEQYF. CDR3 in DNA: TGTGCCAGCAGTTCCACGGACAGGGGACGTGTCTACGAGCAGTACTTC.

J is TRBJ1-2 and V is TRBV15; 7 nucleotides agree with TRBD1. The germline gives CDR1 LNHNV, CDR2 YYDKDF (reference sequence). The V gene end was trimmed by 0 bases and the J gene end by 10 bases; junction bases not matched to a gene: 11. The CDR3 contains 15 residues. CDR3 sequence: CATSRDMATGTNYTF. The CDR3 region has the DNA TGTGCCACCAGCAGAGATATGGCGACAGGGACCAACTACACCTTC.

The rearrangement links TRBV6-5 to TRBJ2-1, with TRBD2 as a possible D gene (6 bases). CDR3 length: 12 residues. CDR1 is MNHEY and CDR2 is SVGAGI in the germline V gene. V lost 6 bases to trimming and J lost 14 bases, with 17 bases between them. The CDR3 reads CASRRGGLGEFF. As DNA, the CDR3 is TGTGCCAGCAGGCGGGGTGGGCTTGGGGAGTTCTTC.